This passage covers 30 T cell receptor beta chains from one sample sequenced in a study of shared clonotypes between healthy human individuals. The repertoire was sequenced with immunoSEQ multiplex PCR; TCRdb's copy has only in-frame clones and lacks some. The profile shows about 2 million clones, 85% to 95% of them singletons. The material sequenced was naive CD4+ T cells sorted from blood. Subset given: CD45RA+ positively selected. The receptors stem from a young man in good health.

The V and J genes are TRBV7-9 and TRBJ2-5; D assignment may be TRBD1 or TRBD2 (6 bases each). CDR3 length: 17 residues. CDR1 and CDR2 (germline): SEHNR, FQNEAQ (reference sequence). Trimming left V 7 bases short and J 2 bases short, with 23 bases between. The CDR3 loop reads CASKGGRPGGKQETQYF. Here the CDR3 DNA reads TGTGCCAGCAAAGGGGGGAGGCCGGGCGGAAAACAAGAGACCCAGTACTTC.

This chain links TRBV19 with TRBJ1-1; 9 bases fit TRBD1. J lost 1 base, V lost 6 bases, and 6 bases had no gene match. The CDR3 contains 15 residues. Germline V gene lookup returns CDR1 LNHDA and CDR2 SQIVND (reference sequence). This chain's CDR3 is CASREGQGQNTEAFF. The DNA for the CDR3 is TGTGCCAGTAGGGAGGGACAGGGCCAGAACACTGAAGCTTTCTTT.

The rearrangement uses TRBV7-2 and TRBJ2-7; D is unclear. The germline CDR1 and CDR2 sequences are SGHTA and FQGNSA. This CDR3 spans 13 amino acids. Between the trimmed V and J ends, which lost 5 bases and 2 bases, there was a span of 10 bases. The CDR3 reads CASSPSETYEQYF. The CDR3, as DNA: TGTGCCAGCAGCCCAAGCGAAACCTACGAGCAGTACTTC.

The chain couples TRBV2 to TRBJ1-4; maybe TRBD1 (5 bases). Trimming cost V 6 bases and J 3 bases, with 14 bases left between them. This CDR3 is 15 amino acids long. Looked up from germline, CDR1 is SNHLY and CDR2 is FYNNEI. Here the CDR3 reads CASRSSRASNEKLFF. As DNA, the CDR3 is TGTGCCAGCAGATCCTCCAGGGCCTCTAATGAAAAACTGTTTTTT.

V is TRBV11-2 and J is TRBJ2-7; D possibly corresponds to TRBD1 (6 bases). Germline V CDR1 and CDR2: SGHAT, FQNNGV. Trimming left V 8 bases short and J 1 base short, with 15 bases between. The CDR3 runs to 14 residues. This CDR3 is CASSTGWLSYEQYF. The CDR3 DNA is TGTGCCAGCTCTACAGGGTGGTTATCCTACGAGCAGTACTTC.

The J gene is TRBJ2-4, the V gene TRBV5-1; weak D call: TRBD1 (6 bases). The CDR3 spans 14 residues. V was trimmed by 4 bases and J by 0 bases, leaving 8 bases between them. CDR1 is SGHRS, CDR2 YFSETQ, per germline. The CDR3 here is CASSPGEAKNIQYF. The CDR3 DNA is TGCGCCAGCAGCCCAGGGGAAGCCAAAAACATTCAGTACTTC.

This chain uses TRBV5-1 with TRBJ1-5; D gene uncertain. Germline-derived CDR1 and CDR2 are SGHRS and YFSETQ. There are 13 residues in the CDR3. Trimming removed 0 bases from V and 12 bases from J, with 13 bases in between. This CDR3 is CASSLAPQSGQHF. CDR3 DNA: TGCGCCAGCAGCTTGGCCCCACAGAGCGGCCAGCATTTT.

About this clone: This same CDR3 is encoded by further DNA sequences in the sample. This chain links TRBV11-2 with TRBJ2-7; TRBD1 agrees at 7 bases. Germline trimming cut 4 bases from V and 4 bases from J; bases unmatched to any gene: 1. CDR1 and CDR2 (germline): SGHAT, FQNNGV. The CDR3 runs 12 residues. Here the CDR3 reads CASSSTGYEQYF. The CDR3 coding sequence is TGTGCCAGCAGCTCGACAGGGTACGAGCAGTACTTC.

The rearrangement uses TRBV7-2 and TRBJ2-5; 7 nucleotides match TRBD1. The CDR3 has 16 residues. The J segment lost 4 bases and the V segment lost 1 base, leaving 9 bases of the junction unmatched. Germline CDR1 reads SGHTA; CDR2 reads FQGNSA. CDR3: CASSLVYLQGRETQYF. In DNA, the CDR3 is TGTGCCAGCAGCTTAGTGTATTTACAGGGGAGAGAGACCCAGTACTTC.

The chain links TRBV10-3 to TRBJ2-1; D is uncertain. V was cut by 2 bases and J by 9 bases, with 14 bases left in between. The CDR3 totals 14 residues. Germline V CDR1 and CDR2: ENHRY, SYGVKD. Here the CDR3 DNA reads TGTGCCATCAGTGAGGGGGTAACGGGTGGTGAGCAGTTCTTC. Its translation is CAISEGVTGGEQFF.

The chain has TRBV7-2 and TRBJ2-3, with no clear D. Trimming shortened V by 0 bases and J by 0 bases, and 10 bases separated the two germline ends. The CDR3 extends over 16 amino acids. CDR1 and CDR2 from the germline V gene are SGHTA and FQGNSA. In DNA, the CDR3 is TGTGCCAGCAGCTTAGCGCCTGCGGCAAGCACAGATACGCAGTATTTT. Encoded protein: CASSLAPAASTDTQYF.

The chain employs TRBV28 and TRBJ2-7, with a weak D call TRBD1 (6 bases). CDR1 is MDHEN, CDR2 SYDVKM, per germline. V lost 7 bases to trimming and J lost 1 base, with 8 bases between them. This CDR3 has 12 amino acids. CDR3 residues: CASTGQSYEQYF. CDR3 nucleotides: TGTGCCAGCACCGGACAGTCCTACGAGCAGTACTTC.

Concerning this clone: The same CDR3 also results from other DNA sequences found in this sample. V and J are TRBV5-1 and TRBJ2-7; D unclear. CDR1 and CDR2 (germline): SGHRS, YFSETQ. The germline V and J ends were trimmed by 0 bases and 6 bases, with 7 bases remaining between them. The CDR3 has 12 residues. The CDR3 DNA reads TGCGCCAGCAGCTTGGACCTGGGCGAGCAGTACTTC. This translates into CASSLDLGEQYF. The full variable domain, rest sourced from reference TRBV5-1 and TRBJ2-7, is KAGVTQTPRYLIKTRGQQVTLSCSPISGHRSVSWYQQTPGQGLQFLFEYFSETQRNKGNFPGRFSGRQFSNSRSEMNVSTLELGDSALYLCASSLDLGEQYFGPGTRLTVT.

The CDR3 region has the DNA TGTGCCATCAATAGCGGGTTCACAGATACGCAGTATTTT. Its protein is CAINSGFTDTQYF. The rearrangement uses TRBV10-3 and TRBJ2-3; TRBD2 aligns across 7 bases. CDR1 and CDR2 (germline): ENHRY, SYGVKD. Trimming at V came to 7 bases and at J to 2 bases, leaving 3 bases not matched to a gene. This CDR3 region has 13 residues.

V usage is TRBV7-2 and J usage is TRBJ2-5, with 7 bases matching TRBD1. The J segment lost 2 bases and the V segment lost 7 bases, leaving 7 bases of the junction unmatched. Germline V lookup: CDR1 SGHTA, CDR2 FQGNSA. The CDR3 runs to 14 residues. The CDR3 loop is CASTNRGRQETQYF. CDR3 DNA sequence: TGTGCCAGCACAAACAGGGGCAGGCAAGAGACCCAGTACTTC.

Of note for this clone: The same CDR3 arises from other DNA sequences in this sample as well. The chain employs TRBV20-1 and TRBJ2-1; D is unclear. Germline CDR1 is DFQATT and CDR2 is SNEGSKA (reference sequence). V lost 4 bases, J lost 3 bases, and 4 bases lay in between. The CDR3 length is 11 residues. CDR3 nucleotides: TGCAGTGCTAACAGCTACAATGAGCAGTTCTTC. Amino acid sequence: CSANSYNEQFF.

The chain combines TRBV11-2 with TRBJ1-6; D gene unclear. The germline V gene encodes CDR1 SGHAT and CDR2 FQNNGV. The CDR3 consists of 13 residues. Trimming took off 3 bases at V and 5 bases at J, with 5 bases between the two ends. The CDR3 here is CASSLIDNSPLHF. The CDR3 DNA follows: TGTGCCAGCAGCTTGATCGATAATTCACCCCTCCACTTT. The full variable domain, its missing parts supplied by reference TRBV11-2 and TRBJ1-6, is EAGVAQSPRYKIIEKRQSVAFWCNPISGHATLYWYQQILGQGPKLLIQFQNNGVVDDSQLPKDRFSAERLKGVDSTLKIQPAKLEDSAVYLCASSLIDNSPLHFGNGTRLTVT.

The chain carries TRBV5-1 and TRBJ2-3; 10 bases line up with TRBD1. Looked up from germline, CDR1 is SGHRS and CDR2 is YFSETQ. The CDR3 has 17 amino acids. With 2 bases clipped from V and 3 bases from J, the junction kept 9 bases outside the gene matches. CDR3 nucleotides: TGCGCCAGCAGCTTATGGGGACAGGGGACTGGTACAGATACGCAGTATTTT. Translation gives CASSLWGQGTGTDTQYF.

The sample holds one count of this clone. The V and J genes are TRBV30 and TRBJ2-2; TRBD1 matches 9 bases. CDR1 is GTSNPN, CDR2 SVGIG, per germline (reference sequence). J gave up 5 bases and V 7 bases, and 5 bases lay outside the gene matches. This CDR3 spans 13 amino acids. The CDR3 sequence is CASDRGGTGELFF. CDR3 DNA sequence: TGTGCCTCGGACAGGGGAGGAACCGGGGAGCTGTTTTTT.

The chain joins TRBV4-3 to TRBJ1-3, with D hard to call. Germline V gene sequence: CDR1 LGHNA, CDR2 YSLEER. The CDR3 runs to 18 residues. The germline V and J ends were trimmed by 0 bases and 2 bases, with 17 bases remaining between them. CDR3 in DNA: TGCGCCAGCAGCCAAGATTTTGAGGGATCGTTAGCTGGAAACACCATATATTTT. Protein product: CASSQDFEGSLAGNTIYF.

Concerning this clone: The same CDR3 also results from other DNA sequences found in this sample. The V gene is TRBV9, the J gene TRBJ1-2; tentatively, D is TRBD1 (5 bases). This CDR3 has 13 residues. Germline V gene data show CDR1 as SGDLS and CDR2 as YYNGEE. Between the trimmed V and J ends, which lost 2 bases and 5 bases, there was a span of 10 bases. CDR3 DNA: TGTGCCAGCAGCGTCCAGGAGGGGTATGGCTACACCTTC. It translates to CASSVQEGYGYTF.

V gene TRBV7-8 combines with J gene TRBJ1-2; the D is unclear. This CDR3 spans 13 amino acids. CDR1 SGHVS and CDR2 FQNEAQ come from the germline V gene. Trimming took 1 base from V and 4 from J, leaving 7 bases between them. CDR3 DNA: TGTGCCAGCAGCTTAGGGCTGATCTATGGCTACACCTTC. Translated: CASSLGLIYGYTF.

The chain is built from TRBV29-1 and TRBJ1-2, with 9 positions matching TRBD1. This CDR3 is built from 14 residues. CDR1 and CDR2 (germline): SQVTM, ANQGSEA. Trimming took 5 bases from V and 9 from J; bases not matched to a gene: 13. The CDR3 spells CSVRGGQGLTSYTF. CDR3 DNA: TGCAGCGTTCGAGGGGGACAGGGTCTAACAAGCTACACCTTC. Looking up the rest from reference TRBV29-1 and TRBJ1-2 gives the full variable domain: SAVISQKPSRDICQRGTSLTIQCQVDSQVTMMFWYRQQPGQSLTLIATANQGSEATYESGFVIDKFPISRPNLTFSTLTVSNMSPEDSSIYLCSVRGGQGLTSYTFGSGTRLTVV.

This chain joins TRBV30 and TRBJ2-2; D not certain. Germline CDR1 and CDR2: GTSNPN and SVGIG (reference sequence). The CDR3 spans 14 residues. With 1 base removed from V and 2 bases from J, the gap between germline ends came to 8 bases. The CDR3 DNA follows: TGTGCCTGGAGTGGGCGGCCAAACACCGGGGAGCTGTTTTTT. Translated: CAWSGRPNTGELFF. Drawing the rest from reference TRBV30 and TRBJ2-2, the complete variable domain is SQTIHQWPATLVQPVGSPLSLECTVEGTSNPNLYWYRQAAGRGLQLLFYSVGIGQISSEVPQNLSASRPQDRQFILSSKKLLLSDSGFYLCAWSGRPNTGELFFGEGSRLTVL.

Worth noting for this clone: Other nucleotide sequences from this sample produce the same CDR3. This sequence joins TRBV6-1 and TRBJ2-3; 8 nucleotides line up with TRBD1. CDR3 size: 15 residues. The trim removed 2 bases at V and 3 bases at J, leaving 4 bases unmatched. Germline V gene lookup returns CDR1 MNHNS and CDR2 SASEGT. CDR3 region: CASSEQGAGTDTQYF. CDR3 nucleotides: TGTGCCAGCAGTGAACAGGGGGCTGGGACAGATACGCAGTATTTT.

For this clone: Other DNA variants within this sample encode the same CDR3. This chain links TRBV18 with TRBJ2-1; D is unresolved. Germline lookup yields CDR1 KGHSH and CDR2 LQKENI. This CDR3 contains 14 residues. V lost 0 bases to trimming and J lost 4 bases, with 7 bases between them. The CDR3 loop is CASSPPPGYNEQFF. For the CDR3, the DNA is TGTGCCAGCTCACCACCCCCCGGATACAATGAGCAGTTCTTC.

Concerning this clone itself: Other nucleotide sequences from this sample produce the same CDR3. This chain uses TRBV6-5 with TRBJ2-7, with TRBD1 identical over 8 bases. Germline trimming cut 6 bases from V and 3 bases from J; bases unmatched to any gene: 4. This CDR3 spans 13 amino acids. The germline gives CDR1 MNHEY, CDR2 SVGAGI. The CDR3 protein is CASSRGTGYEQYF. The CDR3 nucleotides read TGTGCCAGCAGCCGCGGGACAGGCTACGAGCAGTACTTC.

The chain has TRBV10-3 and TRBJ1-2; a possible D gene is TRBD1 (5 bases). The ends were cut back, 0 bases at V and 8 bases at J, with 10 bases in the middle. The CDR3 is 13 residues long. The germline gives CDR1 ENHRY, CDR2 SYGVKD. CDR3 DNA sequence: TGTGCCATCAGTGAGTCGGGGGTCTTGGGCTACACCTTC. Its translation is CAISESGVLGYTF.

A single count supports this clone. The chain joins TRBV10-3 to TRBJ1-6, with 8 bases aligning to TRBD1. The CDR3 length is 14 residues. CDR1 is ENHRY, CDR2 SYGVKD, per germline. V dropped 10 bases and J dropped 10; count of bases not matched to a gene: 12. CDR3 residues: CATLMDRVGSPLHF. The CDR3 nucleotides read TGTGCCACCCTCATGGACAGGGTCGGGTCACCCCTCCACTTT.

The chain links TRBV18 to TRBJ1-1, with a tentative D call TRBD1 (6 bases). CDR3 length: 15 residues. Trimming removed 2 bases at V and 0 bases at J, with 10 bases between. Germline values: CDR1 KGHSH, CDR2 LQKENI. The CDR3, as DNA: TGTGCCAGCTCACCAACGGACAGACTGAACACTGAAGCTTTCTTT. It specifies CASSPTDRLNTEAFF.